The source of this T cell receptor beta chain is a study of EBV T-cell therapy then PD-1 blockade in nasopharyngeal carcinoma. Treatment described: AdE1-LMPpoly-expanded autologous EBV-specific T-cell therapy followed by anti-PD-1 nivolumab. On this clone: What it binds is unknown.

Assay: immunoSEQ multiplex PCR; the TCRdb copy retains only in-frame clones and omits some. The sample contains about 14,000 clones, roughly 84% of which appear only once. Trimming took 7 bases from V and 6 from J, leaving 7 bases between them. The CDR3 extends over 11 amino acids. Per germline, CDR1 SGDLS and CDR2 YYNGEE. V and J are TRBV9 and TRBJ2-2; D might be TRBD1 (5 bases). The TCR originated in a middle-aged man with nasopharyngeal carcinoma. Sample: CD8+ T cells from blood, taken at roughly day 99 from a patient whose treatment included autologous EBV-specific T cells and nivolumab. The CDR3 DNA is TGTGCCAGCGGGGCGGCCGGGGAGCTGTTTTTT. Amino acids: CASGAAGELFF.